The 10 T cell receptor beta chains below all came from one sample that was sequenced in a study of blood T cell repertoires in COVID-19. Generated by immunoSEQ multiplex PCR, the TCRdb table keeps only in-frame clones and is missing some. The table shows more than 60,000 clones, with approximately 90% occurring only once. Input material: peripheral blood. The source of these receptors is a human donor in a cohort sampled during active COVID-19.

CDR3: CASSDRGDRVETQYF. DNA for the CDR3: TGTGCCAGCAGTGATAGAGGGGACAGGGTGGAGACCCAGTACTTC. This chain links TRBV2 with TRBJ2-5; 9 positions agree with TRBD1. CDR3 length equals 15 residues. Per germline, CDR1 SNHLY and CDR2 FYNNEI. With 3 bases clipped from V and 5 bases from J, the junction kept 7 bases outside the gene matches.

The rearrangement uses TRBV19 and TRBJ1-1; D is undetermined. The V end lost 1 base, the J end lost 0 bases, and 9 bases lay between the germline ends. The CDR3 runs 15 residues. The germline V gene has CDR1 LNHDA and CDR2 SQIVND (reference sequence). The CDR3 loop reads CASSIGPGMNTEAFF. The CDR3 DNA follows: TGTGCCAGTAGTATAGGCCCGGGTATGAACACTGAAGCTTTCTTT.

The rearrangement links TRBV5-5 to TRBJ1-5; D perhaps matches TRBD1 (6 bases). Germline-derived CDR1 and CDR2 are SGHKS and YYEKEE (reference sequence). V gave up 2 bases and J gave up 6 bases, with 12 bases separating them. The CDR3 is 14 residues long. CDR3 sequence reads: CASSFGGGGQPQHF. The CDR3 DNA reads TGTGCCAGCAGCTTCGGAGGGGGGGGTCAGCCCCAGCATTTT. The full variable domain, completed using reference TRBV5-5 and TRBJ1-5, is DAGVTQSPTHLIKTRGQQVTLRCSPISGHKSVSWYQQVLGQGPQFIFQYYEKEERGRGNFPDRFSARQFPNYSSELNVNALLLGDSALYLCASSFGGGGQPQHFGDGTRLSIL.

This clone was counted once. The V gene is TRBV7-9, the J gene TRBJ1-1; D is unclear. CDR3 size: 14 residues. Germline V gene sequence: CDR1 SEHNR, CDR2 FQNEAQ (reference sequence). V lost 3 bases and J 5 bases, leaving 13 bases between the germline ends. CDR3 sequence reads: CASSFSGGLTEAFF. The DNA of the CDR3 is TGTGCCAGCAGCTTCTCAGGTGGGTTGACTGAAGCTTTCTTT.

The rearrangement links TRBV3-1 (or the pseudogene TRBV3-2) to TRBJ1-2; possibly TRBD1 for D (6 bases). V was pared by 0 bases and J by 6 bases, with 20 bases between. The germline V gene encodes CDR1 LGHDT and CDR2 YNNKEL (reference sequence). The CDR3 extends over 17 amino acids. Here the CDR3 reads CASSQDPSRQDPHGYTF. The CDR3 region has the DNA TGTGCCAGCAGCCAAGACCCCTCTCGACAGGACCCCCATGGCTACACCTTC.

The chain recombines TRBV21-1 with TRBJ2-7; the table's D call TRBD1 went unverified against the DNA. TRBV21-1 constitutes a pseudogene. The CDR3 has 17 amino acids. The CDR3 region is CASSKGTPGQGAYEQYF. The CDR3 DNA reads TGTGCCAGCAGCAAAGGGACGCCGGGACAGGGGGCGTACGAGCAGTACTTC.

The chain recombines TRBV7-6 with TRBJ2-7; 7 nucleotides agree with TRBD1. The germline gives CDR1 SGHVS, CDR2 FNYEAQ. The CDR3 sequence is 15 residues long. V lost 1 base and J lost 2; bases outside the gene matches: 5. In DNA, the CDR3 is TGTGCCAGCAGCTTAGGAGAGACAGGGACCTACGAGCAGTACTTC. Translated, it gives CASSLGETGTYEQYF.

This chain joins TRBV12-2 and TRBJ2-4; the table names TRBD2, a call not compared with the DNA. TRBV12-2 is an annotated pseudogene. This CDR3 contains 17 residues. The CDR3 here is CASRLALSSGAKNIQYF. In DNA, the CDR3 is TGTGCAAGTCGCTTAGCGCTCAGTAGCGGGGCCAAAAACATTCAGTACTTC.

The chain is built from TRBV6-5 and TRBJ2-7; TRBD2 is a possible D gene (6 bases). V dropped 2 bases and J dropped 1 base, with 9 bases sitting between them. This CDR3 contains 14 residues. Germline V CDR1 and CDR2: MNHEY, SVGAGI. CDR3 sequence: CASSYDRGSYEQYF. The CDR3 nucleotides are TGTGCCAGCAGTTACGACCGGGGGTCCTACGAGCAGTACTTC.

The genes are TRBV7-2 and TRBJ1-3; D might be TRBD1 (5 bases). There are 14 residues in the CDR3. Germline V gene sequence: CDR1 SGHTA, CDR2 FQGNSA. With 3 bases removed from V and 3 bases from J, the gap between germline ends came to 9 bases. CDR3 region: CASSFRDYGNTIYF. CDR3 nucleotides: TGTGCCAGCAGCTTCCGGGACTATGGAAACACCATATATTTT.